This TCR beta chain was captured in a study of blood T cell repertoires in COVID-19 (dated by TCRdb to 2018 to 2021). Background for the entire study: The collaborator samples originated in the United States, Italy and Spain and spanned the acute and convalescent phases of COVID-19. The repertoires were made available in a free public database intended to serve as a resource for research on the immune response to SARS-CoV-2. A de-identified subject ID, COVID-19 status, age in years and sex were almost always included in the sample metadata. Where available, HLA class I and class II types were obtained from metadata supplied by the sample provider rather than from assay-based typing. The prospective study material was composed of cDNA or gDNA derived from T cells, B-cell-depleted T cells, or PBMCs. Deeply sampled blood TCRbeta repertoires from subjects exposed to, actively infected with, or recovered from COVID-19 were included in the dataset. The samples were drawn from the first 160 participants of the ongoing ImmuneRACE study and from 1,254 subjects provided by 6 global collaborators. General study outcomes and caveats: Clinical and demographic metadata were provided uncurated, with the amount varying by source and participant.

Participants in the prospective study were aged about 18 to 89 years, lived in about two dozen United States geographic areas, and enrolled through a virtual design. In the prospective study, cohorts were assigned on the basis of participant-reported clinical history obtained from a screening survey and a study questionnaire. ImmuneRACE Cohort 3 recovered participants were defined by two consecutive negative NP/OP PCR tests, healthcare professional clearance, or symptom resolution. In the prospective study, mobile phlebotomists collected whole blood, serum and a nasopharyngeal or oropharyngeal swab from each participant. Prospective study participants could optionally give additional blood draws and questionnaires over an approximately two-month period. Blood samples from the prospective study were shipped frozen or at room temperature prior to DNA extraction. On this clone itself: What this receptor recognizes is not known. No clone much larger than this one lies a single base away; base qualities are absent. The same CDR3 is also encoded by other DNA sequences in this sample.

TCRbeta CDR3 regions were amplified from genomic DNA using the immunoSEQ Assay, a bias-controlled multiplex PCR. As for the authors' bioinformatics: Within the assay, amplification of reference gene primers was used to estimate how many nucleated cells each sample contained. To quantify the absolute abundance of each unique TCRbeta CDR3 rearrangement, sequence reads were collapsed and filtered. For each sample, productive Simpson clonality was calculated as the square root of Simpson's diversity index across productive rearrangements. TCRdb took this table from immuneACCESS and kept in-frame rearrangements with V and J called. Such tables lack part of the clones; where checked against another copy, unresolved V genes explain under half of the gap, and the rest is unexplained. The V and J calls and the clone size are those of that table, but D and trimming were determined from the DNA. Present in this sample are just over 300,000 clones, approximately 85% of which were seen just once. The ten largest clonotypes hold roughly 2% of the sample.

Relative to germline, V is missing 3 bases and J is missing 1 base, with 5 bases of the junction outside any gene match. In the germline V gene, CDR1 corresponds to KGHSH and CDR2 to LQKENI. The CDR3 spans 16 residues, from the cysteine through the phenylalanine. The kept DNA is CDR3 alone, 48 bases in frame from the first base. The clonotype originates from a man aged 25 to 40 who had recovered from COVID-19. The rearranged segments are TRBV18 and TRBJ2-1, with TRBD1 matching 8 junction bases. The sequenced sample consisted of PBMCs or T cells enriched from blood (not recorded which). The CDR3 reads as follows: CASSPQGAGSYNEQFF. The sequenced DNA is TGTGCCAGCTCACCTCAGGGGGCTGGTTCCTACAATGAGCAGTTCTTC.